This T cell receptor (beta chain) was observed in a study of cytomegalovirus exposure and HLA in healthy donors (dated by TCRdb to 2015 to 2018). In terms of the full investigation: According to an earlier analysis of 587 of the donors, some 180 million T cells yielded roughly 100 million unique TCR beta sequences and about 280 Gb of sequence data. Donor age, sex, ethnicity and CMV serostatus were collected together with the repertoire data. Among a few hundred genotyped donors of the cohort, an average of about 240,000 unique TCR beta nucleotide sequences were sequenced per donor, roughly a sixth of them non-productive. A later analysis re-analyzed previously published TCR beta repertoires from approximately 670 donors and added high-resolution HLA genotyping to study TCR occurrence patterns. Along with the approximately 700-subject first cohort, a separate validation cohort of roughly 110 different subjects was used. Every discovery cohort repertoire had been produced on one sequencing platform. The study profiled the T cell repertoires of about 640 subjects by immunosequencing and related them to cytomegalovirus serostatus. An early release that covered about 640 HLA-typed donors contained approximately 300 gigabases of sequencing data and 80 million or so unique TCR sequences. The aim of the study was to test whether cataloging public T cell receptors could identify signatures of past pathogen exposure. The number of donors typed differed by locus, with roughly 620-630 for A, B, C, DRB1 and DQB1, over 500 for DQA1, 606 for DPA1, and under 490 for DPB1. Among the roughly 410 genotyped donors, 81% belonged to the genetic ancestry cluster associated with self-reported Caucasian donors. In a later genetic analysis, genome-wide SNP genotypes for about 55% of the 666 donors were used, and that subset was treated as a discovery cohort. To predict cytomegalovirus infection status, the study brought together high-throughput TCR immunosequencing, statistical association of individual TCRs with disease status, and machine learning. The later analysis used no new phenotypic data to find candidate immune exposures, relying instead on TCR beta sequences and their occurrence across donors. Roughly 5 DR-DQ haplotypes were handled as single units for association and clustering, since linkage in the cohort was strong. An earlier analysis of about 620 of the donors applied high-throughput TCR beta sequencing to assess whether each TCR beta V gene segment acted as functional or pseudogenic. Both class I and class II loci were covered by HLA typing, at four-digit resolution.

The junction carries 9 bases between V and J, which are trimmed by 2 bases and 4 bases respectively. From the germline V gene, CDR1 is SNHLY and CDR2 is FYNNEI. Reading from cysteine to phenylalanine, the CDR3 counts 13 amino acids. Only CDR3 DNA is held: 39 bases, read in frame from base 1. The cohort was made up of 500 to 800 healthy bone marrow donors. At the time of sampling, every cohort member was nominally healthy, though immune exposures that went unrecorded were likely present. The donor tested CMV seronegative, placing the donor among the 350 or so seronegative members of the cohort. A peripheral blood sample was collected from each donor, and TCR beta sequencing was performed on peripheral blood mononuclear cells. Genomic DNA was extracted from the blood cell samples with the Qiagen DNeasy Blood Extraction Kit. Libraries were made using the immunoSEQ multiplex PCR assay. The multiplex PCR relied on a mix of 60 forward primers for TCR Vbeta segments and 13 reverse primers for TCR Jbeta segments. The CDR3 region of rearranged TCR beta genes was amplified from genomic DNA with a multiplex PCR assay. Amplified TCR beta libraries were sequenced as 87-base-pair reads on the Illumina HiSeq System. In the original analysis: Across the 670 or so repertoires, a later analysis counted tens of millions of unique TCR beta chains, some 11 million of which were shared by at least two donors. A nearest-neighbor algorithm error-corrected the raw reads and collapsed the reads into unique sequences, merging closely related sequences to remove PCR and sequencing errors. Alignment of CDR3 sequences to IMGT reference sequences was used to assign V, D and J gene segments. Each retained sequence needed at least a six-nucleotide match to both a V gene segment and a J gene segment. A rearrangement counted as productive if the CDR3 had no stop codons and remained in frame with V and J, and every other rearrangement counted as non-productive. Following IMGT convention, CDR3 was defined as the stretch from the second conserved V-encoded cysteine to the conserved J-encoded phenylalanine. In an earlier analysis of approximately 500 of the donors, sequences lacking an unambiguous match to a single V gene segment were excluded. An earlier analysis of a few hundred of the donors called V segments functional above 56.7% productive rearrangements and segregating when the between-donor standard deviation exceeded 5%. A statistical classification framework was built for diagnosing cytomegalovirus status from the catalog of TCR beta chain sequences. V and J gene assignment, in a later analysis, came from comparing TCR nucleotide sequences with IMGT/GENE-DB human TR gene sequences. In a later analysis, CDR3 sequences and most-parsimonious VDJ recombination scenarios were assigned using the TCRdist pipeline. In a later analysis, each TCR beta chain was defined by its CDR3 amino acid sequence together with its V-gene family, and reads lacking a unique V-gene family were excluded. In a later analysis, 450 to 600 highly shared, low-generation-probability nucleotide sequences were removed to address suspected cross-contamination and a sequencing artifact. A later analysis calculated a clonal expansion index for each public chain from normalized within-repertoire ranks of inferred template counts. In a later analysis, generation probabilities were computed with a VDJ recombination model fitted to out-of-frame rearrangements, and the resulting probabilities were checked against IGoR. A later analysis scored TCR-TCR, TCR-HLA and TCR-CMV co-occurrence with hypergeometric tests, applying a repertoire-size bias correction to TCR pairs. False discovery rates were estimated in a later analysis by permuting HLA or CMV assignments 20 times. A later analysis grouped co-occurring TCRs with DBSCAN, adding TCRdist sequence similarity when clustering within HLA-allele-positive subsets. Co-occurrence clustering excluded repertoires with fewer than 30,000 or more than 120,000 public chains, plus five with anomalous nucleotide sharing. The clones in this table, taken by TCRdb from immuneACCESS, are in-frame only. Not every clone is retained; where verified, under half of the shortfall comes from an unresolved V gene, and the cause of the rest is unknown. V and J calls and clone size are given by that table; D and trimming were obtained from the DNA. The sample yields roughly 200,000 clones; about 85% were counted once. The ten largest clonotypes hold about 1% of the sample.

Study-wide conclusions, independent of this receptor: In this cohort, only TCR beta chains were sequenced, and detectable features were limited by the absence of alpha or paired-chain data. According to a later genetic analysis, donors in an Asian-associated ancestry cluster had fewer N-insertions in productive TCRs than the approximately 670-donor mean. A later analysis found that most CMV-associated TCR beta chains appeared HLA-restricted, with HLA associations seemingly driven largely by CMV exposure. HLA typing was unavailable for some donors at each locus, so association tests used only the typed subset. The classifier was reported to diagnose cytomegalovirus status with high specificity and sensitivity in both the original cohort and the validation cohort. A cluster of highly shared sequence variants was judged likely to be a technical artifact of the sequencing pipeline. It was suggested by the authors that the approach could potentially be generalized to other disease states and immunological phenotypes. In a later genetic analysis, a missense DCLRE1C variant was associated with V-gene and J-gene trimming of TCR beta chains, and the association was replicated in an independent cohort. Linkage disequilibrium might explain the correlated functional status among segregating V segments, but an unknown experimental factor could not be ruled out. CMV serostatus was the only immune exposure information available for the cohort. The earlier analysis of fewer than 750 of the donors excluded over 15 rarely observed V segments, including chromosome 9 orphons, because counts were too low. A further reported finding was that TCR beta sequences accurately predicted the HLA-A and HLA-B alleles for most subjects in the first cohort. Sequencing depth was assumed to be roughly uniform across donors in the presence/absence analyses, though that assumption may not hold. A later analysis found that HLA-associated TCR beta chains were more clonally expanded and had lower generation probabilities than equally common non-associated chains. While some public TCRs were present in many individuals, most TCR sequences turned up only very rarely across donors. Because the 87-base-pair reads could not distinguish some IMGT-functional V segments, including TRBV6-2 and TRBV6-3, those segments were excluded. At a false discovery rate of 0.05, a later analysis linked 15,000 to 20,000 TCR beta sequences to specific HLA alleles. An earlier analysis of 450 to 750 of the donors showed that most TCR beta V segments appeared in productive rearrangements either about 90% or about 30% of the time, which broadly matched IMGT annotations. Several of the top co-occurrence clusters appeared to be linked to parvovirus B19, influenza, CMV and Epstein-Barr virus, according to a later analysis. In vitro tests confirmed that three of the cytomegalovirus-associated TCR beta chains recognize cytomegalovirus antigens. A total of 150 to 200 TCR beta chains were listed by the study as associated with cytomegalovirus. In a later analysis, TCR association rates were found to vary across HLA loci, with the most associated TCRs seen for DRB1 alleles and the fewest for HLA-C alleles. Assigning TCR associations to individual alleles was difficult when HLA alleles, especially DR and DQ, strongly co-occurred.

This clone was recorded a few times. No antigen is known for it. No base-level quality is on record; no much larger clone is a single base apart. The sample comprised PBMCs. The rearrangement combines TRBV2 with TRBJ2-7; D gene: possibly TRBD2, on 6 matching bases. The sequence was obtained from a boy younger than 10 in good health and CMV-seronegative. The nucleotide sequence is given as TGTGCCAGCAGTGAAAACGGGAGTTACGAGCAGTACTTC. Its translation is CASSENGSYEQYF.